This T cell receptor beta chain was sequenced for a study of beta chain features in type 1 diabetes. Overall study results and limits: There were fewer insertions and more deletions at the VDJ junctions of type 1 diabetes patients. Across all four CD4+ subsets, people with type 1 diabetes showed modestly shorter TCRB CDR3s. The question left open here concerned HLA type influencing TCRB rearrangement.

Concerning this clone itself: Its antigen is not identified.

Sampling consisted of one heparinised blood draw per donor, averaging around 100 mL. There are 14 residues in the CDR3. The germline CDR1 and CDR2 sequences are MNHEY and SVGAGI. Trimming removed 0 bases from V and 3 bases from J, with 6 bases in between. Since all of the isolated RNA was reverse transcribed, expressed TCRB transcripts were what got sequenced. Sequenced by immunoSEQ multiplex PCR; TCRdb stores in-frame clones only, minus some. The repertoire has 500,000 to 650,000 clones, approximately 13% of them found once; the top ten carry about 0.11%. The receptor was isolated from a man aged 25 to 45 with type 1 diabetes. Source material: naive CD4+ T cells from blood. The chain joins TRBV6-5 to TRBJ1-3; no definite D call. CDR3 protein: CASSYSSSGNTIYF. Written as DNA, the CDR3 is TGTGCCAGCAGTTACTCGAGCAGTGGAAACACCATATATTTT.